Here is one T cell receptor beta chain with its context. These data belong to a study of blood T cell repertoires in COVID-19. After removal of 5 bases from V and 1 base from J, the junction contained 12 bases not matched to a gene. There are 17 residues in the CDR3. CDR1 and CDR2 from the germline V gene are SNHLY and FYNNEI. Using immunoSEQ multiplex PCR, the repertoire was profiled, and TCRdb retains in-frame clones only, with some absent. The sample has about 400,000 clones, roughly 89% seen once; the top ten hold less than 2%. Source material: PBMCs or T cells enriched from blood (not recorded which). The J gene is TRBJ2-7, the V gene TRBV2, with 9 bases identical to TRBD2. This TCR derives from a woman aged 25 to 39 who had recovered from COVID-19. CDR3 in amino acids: CASSPGLAIRLSYEQYF. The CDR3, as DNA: TGTGCCAGCAGTCCCGGACTAGCGATTCGATTATCCTACGAGCAGTACTTC.